This paragraph covers one TCR beta chain sequence. The target antigen is unknown. Library input was approximately 1.8 micrograms of DNA from cryopreserved PBMCs. The V gene's germline CDR1 is SGHTA and CDR2 FQGNSA. V was pared by 1 base and J by 0 bases, with 13 bases between. CDR3 length equals 17 residues. The protocol was immunoSEQ multiplex PCR, while the TCRdb copy is restricted to in-frame clones and leaves out a portion. The profile shows about 80,000 clones, about four fifths of them singletons. This sample was taken from a study of cytotoxic CD8 clonotypes in ibrutinib-treated CLL. Overall study: Complete response was seen in 2 patients and partial in some 25; about twelve progressed and around 14 stayed remitted after a median about six years.

Findings of the study overall: On treatment, the uncommon public clonotypes contracted or remained stable. Patients had baseline clonality above age-matched healthy donors, and this clonality moved with circulating CD8+ T-cell counts.

The receptor's source is a human donor with chronic lymphocytic leukemia. The gene calls are TRBV7-2 and TRBJ1-5; D is undetermined. The input for sequencing was PBMCs, taken after 12 months of ibrutinib treatment. The CDR3 loop reads CASSLVASRYSNQPQHF. The CDR3 DNA reads as TGTGCCAGCAGCTTAGTTGCCTCCCGTTATAGCAATCAGCCCCAGCATTTT.